This T cell receptor (beta chain) was recovered during a study of PD-1 blockade in classical Hodgkin lymphoma. The protocol was immunoSEQ multiplex PCR, while the TCRdb copy is restricted to in-frame clones and leaves out a portion. The sample records 9,500 to 15,000 clones, around four fifths being singletons. Only a few counts were recorded for this clone. Every patient relapsed after autologous stem cell transplantation, and brentuximab vedotin exposure varied. Magnetic negative selection served to purify CD4+ T cells out of PBMCs that had been thawed. V gave up 0 bases and J gave up 5 bases, with 8 bases separating them. The CDR3 is made up of 14 amino acids. From germline, CDR1 is SGHVS and CDR2 FQNEAQ.

This TCR was sampled from a human donor with classical Hodgkin lymphoma. This chain uses TRBV7-8 with TRBJ1-5, with D hard to call. The specimen comprised CD4+ T cells from blood, sampled at baseline. CDR3 sequence (DNA): TGTGCCAGCAGCTTAGCAGGGCCCTATCAGCCCCAGCATTTT. It specifies CASSLAGPYQPQHF. Full variable domain (missing parts from reference TRBV7-8 and TRBJ1-5): GAGVSQSPRYKVAKRGQDVALRCDPISGHVSLFWYQQALGQGPEFLTYFQNEAQLDKSGLPSDRFFAERPEGSVSTLKIQRTQQEDSAVYLCASSLAGPYQPQHFGDGTRLSIL.